This T cell receptor beta chain derives from a study of blood T cell repertoires in COVID-19. Study summary: Italy, Spain and the United States were the sources of the convalescent and acute COVID-19 samples. T cells, B-cell-depleted T cells, or PBMCs provided the cDNA or gDNA that served as material.

The repertoire was sequenced with immunoSEQ multiplex PCR; TCRdb's copy has only in-frame clones and lacks some. This sample carries roughly 300,000 clones, 92% of them seen once, and the ten largest clones take roughly 18%. Individuals drawn from under 30 US areas were roughly 18 to 100 years old. Participants' reported clinical history set cohort assignment. CDR3 length: 17 residues. J gave up 4 bases and V 7 bases, and 16 bases lay outside the gene matches. Germline V gene data show CDR1 as MDHEN and CDR2 as SYDVKM. The receptor comes from a woman younger than 45 who had recovered from COVID-19. The genes are TRBV28 and TRBJ2-5; 9 nucleotides match TRBD2. The sequenced material came from PBMCs or T cells enriched from blood (not recorded which). CDR3 amino acids: CASNPLLGAGGLETQYF. The DNA of the CDR3 is TGTGCCAGCAATCCCCTTCTCGGCGCGGGAGGGTTAGAGACCCAGTACTTC.